These T cell receptor beta chains were read from a single sample in a study of cytomegalovirus exposure and HLA in healthy donors. The assay was immunoSEQ multiplex PCR, and TCRdb's table has in-frame clones only and misses some. This sample has fewer than 200,000 clones, with around 84% found just once. Sequenced input: PBMCs. These receptors were obtained from a man aged 25-40 years in good health and CMV-seropositive. The CDR3 runs from the conserved cysteine through the conserved F or W. A D gene is named only where the DNA matches it firmly. Clone size is stated in some rows and not others, as once, few, many or a class when expanded.

j_call clone_size d_call v_call cdr3_aa cdr3_nt
TRBJ1-1 . TRBD1 TRBV15 CATSSPGQGRPETEAFF TGTGCCACCAGCAGTCCGGGACAGGGCCGCCCAGAGACTGAAGCTTTCTTT
TRBJ2-3 . . TRBV27 CASSDPRDTQYF TGTGCCAGCAGTGACCCGAGGGATACGCAGTATTTT
TRBJ2-5 once TRBD1 TRBV5-1 CASSLSQGAYQETQYF TGCGCCAGCAGCTTGAGCCAGGGGGCTTACCAAGAGACCCAGTACTTC
TRBJ2-1 . TRBD2 TRBV5-1 CASSLVVSGRNEQFF TGCGCCAGCAGCTTGGTAGTTAGCGGGAGGAATGAGCAGTTCTTC
TRBJ1-5 . . TRBV4-1 CASSQERGGALSNQPQHF TGCGCCAGCAGCCAAGAGAGGGGGGGGGCACTCAGCAATCAGCCCCAGCATTTT
TRBJ2-1 . . TRBV27 CASSMTVYSYNEQFF TGTGCCAGCAGTATGACAGTATATTCCTACAATGAGCAGTTCTTC
TRBJ1-5 few . TRBV15 CATSRGSQGRDQPQHF TGTGCCACCAGCAGAGGGTCTCAGGGGAGGGATCAGCCCCAGCATTTT
TRBJ1-2 few . TRBV9 CASSPSRGGYGYTF TGTGCCAGCAGCCCCTCAAGGGGCGGCTATGGCTACACCTTC
TRBJ1-6 . . TRBV29-1 CSAQGAGANSPLHF TGCAGCGCTCAAGGGGCAGGGGCCAATTCACCCCTCCACTTT
TRBJ2-3 . TRBD1 TRBV5-8 CASSLGQGDADTQYF TGTGCCAGCAGCTTGGGACAGGGGGATGCAGATACGCAGTATTTT
TRBJ2-7 . . TRBV7-9 CASRTTDSYEQYF TGTGCCAGCAGGACCACTGACTCCTACGAGCAGTACTTC
TRBJ1-5 . . TRBV5-1 CASSLGEGQPQHF TGCGCCAGCAGCTTGGGAGAGGGTCAGCCCCAGCATTTT
TRBJ1-5 once TRBD1 TRBV11-2 CASSSDRDNQPQHF TGTGCCAGCAGCTCCGACAGGGACAATCAGCCCCAGCATTTT
TRBJ2-2 . TRBD1 TRBV7-6 CASSPRQGTGELFF TGTGCCAGCAGCCCGCGACAGGGTACCGGGGAGCTGTTTTTT
TRBJ1-4 . . TRBV7-2 CASSPHQQGPPNEKLFF TGTGCCAGCAGCCCACACCAACAGGGTCCCCCTAATGAAAAACTGTTTTTT
TRBJ1-5 . . TRBV27 CARILGHDISNQPQHF TGTGCCAGAATCCTGGGACACGATATTAGCAATCAGCCCCAGCATTTT
TRBJ2-2 . TRBD2 TRBV4-1 CASSHGLAGVITGELFF TGCGCCAGCAGCCACGGACTAGCGGGAGTAATCACCGGGGAGCTGTTTTTT
TRBJ1-1 . TRBD1 TRBV27 CASSLTPGQGTAFF TGTGCCAGCAGTTTAACGCCGGGACAGGGGACTGCTTTCTTT
TRBJ2-5 . TRBD1 TRBV6-5 CASSQDRGRQETQYF TGTGCCAGCAGCCAAGACAGGGGACGGCAAGAGACCCAGTACTTC
TRBJ1-2 once . TRBV27 CASSSQGSYGYTF TGTGCCAGCAGTTCCCAGGGGAGCTATGGCTACACCTTC
TRBJ1-1 . . TRBV21-1 CASSKWGQGGTEAFF TGTGCCAGCAGCAAATGGGGACAGGGAGGCACTGAAGCTTTCTTT
TRBJ1-2 . TRBD1 TRBV18 CASSPDRGVGYTF TGTGCCAGCTCACCGGACAGGGGCGTTGGCTACACCTTC
TRBJ2-2 . TRBD2 TRBV19 CASTPWGLAGDIGELFF TGTGCCAGTACCCCTTGGGGACTAGCGGGAGATATCGGGGAGCTGTTTTTT
TRBJ2-3 . . TRBV10-2 CASSGQGMVDTQYF TGCGCCAGCAGTGGCCAGGGGATGGTAGATACGCAGTATTTT
TRBJ1-5 . . TRBV5-6 CASSLEESSRNQPQHF TGTGCCAGCAGCTTGGAGGAGAGCTCCCGCAATCAGCCCCAGCATTTT
TRBJ2-1 . . TRBV7-9 CASSPRGRPEQFF TGTGCCAGCAGCCCGAGAGGGAGGCCAGAGCAGTTCTTC
TRBJ2-5 . TRBD2 TRBV4-3 CASSPRGAGGPGRETQYF TGCGCCAGCAGCCCAAGGGGGGCGGGAGGGCCCGGTCGAGAGACCCAGTACTTC
TRBJ1-3 . . TRBV6-4 CASSALTGKNTIYF TGTGCCAGCAGTGCCCTGACAGGTAAAAACACCATATATTTT
TRBJ2-1 . TRBD2 TRBV27 CASSLSTGTSSNSEQFF TGTGCCAGCAGTTTATCAACCGGGACTAGTAGTAACAGTGAGCAGTTCTTC
TRBJ2-3 . TRBD1 TRBV7-6 CASSLAPPGQGFTDTQYF TGTGCCAGCAGCTTAGCGCCCCCGGGACAGGGCTTCACAGATACGCAGTATTTT
TRBJ1-2 few TRBD1 TRBV19 CASARTGSDGYTF TGTGCCAGCGCGCGGACAGGGAGTGATGGCTACACCTTC
TRBJ2-5 . . TRBV2 CASSFGPGGETQYF TGTGCCAGCAGTTTTGGACCCGGCGGGGAGACCCAGTACTTC
TRBJ2-2 . TRBD1 TRBV7-9 CASSSTGGGGGELFF TGTGCCAGCAGCTCAACAGGGGGAGGAGGCGGGGAGCTGTTTTTT
TRBJ1-2 . . TRBV25-1 CASLNANYGYTF TGTGCCAGCCTAAACGCTAACTATGGCTACACCTTC